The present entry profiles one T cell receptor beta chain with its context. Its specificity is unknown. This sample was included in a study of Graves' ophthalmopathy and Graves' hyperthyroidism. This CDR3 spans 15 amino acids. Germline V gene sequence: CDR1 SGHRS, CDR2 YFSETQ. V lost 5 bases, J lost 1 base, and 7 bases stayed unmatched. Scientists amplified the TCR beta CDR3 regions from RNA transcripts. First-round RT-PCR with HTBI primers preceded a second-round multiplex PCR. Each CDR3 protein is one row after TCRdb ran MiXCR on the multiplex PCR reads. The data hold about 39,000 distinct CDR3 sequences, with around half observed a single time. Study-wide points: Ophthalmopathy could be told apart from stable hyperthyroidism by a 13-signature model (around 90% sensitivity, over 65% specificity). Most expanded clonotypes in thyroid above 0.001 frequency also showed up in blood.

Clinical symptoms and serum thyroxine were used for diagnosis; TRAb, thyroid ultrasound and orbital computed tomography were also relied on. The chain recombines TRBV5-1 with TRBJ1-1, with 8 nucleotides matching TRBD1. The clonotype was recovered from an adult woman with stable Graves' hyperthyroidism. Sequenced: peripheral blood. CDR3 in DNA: TGCGCCAGCAGGGACCCCGGGACAGGGAACACTGAAGCTTTCTTT. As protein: CASRDPGTGNTEAFF. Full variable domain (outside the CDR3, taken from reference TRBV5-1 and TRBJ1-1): KAGVTQTPRYLIKTRGQQVTLSCSPISGHRSVSWYQQTPGQGLQFLFEYFSETQRNKGNFPGRFSGRQFSNSRSEMNVSTLELGDSALYLCASRDPGTGNTEAFFGQGTRLTVV.